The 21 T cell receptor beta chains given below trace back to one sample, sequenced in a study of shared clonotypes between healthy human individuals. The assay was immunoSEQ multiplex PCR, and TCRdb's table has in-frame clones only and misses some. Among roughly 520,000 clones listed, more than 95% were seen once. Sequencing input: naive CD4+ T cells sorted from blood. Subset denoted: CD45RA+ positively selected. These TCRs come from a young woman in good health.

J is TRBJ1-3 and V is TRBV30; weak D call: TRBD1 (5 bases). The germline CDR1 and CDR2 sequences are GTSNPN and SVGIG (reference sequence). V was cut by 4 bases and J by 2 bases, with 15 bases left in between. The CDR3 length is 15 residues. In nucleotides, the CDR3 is TGTGCCTGGAATGCAGGGAGTTGGCCTGGAAACACCATATATTTT. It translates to CAWNAGSWPGNTIYF. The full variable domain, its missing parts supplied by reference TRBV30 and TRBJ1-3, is SQTIHQWPATLVQPVGSPLSLECTVEGTSNPNLYWYRQAAGRGLQLLFYSVGIGQISSEVPQNLSASRPQDRQFILSSKKLLLSDSGFYLCAWNAGSWPGNTIYFGEGSWLTVV.

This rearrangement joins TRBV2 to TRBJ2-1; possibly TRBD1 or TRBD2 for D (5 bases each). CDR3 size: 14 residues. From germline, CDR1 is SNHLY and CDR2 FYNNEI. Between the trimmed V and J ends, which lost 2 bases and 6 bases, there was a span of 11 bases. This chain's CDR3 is CASSESGPFNEQFF. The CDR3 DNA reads TGTGCCAGCAGTGAATCGGGACCTTTCAATGAGCAGTTCTTC.

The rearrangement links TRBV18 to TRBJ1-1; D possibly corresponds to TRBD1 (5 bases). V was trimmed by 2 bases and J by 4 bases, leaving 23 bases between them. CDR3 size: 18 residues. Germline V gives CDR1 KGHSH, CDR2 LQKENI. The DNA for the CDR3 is TGTGCCAGCTCACCAAAAACCGGGACTCCTCTCGTTGGCACTGAAGCTTTCTTT. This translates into CASSPKTGTPLVGTEAFF.

The CDR3 reads CASSGGTVEQYF. The CDR3 DNA reads as TGTGCCAGCAGTGGCGGGACAGTGGAGCAGTACTTC. This chain connects TRBV6-1 to TRBJ2-7; D might be TRBD1 (7 bases). The V gene lost 4 bases and the J gene lost 7 bases, with 11 bases spanning the gap. The length of the CDR3 is 12 residues. Per the germline V gene, CDR1 is MNHNS and CDR2 is SASEGT.

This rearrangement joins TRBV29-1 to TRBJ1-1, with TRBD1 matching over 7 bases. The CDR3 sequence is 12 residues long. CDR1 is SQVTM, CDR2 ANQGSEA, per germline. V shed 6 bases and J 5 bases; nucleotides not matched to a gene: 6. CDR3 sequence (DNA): TGCAGCGTCTTAGGGGGCTGGACTGAAGCTTTCTTT. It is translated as CSVLGGWTEAFF.

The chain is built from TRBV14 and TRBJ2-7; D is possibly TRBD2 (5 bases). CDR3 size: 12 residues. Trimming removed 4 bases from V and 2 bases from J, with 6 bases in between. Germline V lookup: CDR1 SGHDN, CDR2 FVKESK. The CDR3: CASSPRAYEQYF. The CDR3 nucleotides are TGTGCCAGCAGCCCGCGGGCCTACGAGCAGTACTTC.

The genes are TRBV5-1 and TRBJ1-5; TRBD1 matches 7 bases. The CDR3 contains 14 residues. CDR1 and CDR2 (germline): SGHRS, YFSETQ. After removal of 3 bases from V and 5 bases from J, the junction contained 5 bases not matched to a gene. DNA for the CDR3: TGCGCCAGCAGCTCGGGACAGCCTGATCAGCCCCAGCATTTT. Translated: CASSSGQPDQPQHF. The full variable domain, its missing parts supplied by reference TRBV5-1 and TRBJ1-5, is KAGVTQTPRYLIKTRGQQVTLSCSPISGHRSVSWYQQTPGQGLQFLFEYFSETQRNKGNFPGRFSGRQFSNSRSEMNVSTLELGDSALYLCASSSGQPDQPQHFGDGTRLSIL.

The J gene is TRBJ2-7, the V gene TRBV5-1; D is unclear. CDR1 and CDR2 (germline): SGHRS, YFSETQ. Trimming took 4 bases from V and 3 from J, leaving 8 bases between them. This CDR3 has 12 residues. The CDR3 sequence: CASSPESYEQYF. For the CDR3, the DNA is TGCGCCAGCAGCCCCGAGAGCTACGAGCAGTACTTC.

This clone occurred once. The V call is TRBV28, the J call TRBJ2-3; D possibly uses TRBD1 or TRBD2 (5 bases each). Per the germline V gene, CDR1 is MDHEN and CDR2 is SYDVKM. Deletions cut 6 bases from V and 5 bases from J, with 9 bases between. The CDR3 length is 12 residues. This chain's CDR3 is CASSGDRDTQYF. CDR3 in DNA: TGTGCCAGCAGCGGGGACCGAGATACGCAGTATTTT. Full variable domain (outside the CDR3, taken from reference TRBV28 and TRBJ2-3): DVKVTQSSRYLVKRTGEKVFLECVQDMDHENMFWYRQDPGLGLRLIYFSYDVKMKEKGDIPEGYSVSREKKERFSLILESASTNQTSMYLCASSGDRDTQYFGPGTRLTVL.

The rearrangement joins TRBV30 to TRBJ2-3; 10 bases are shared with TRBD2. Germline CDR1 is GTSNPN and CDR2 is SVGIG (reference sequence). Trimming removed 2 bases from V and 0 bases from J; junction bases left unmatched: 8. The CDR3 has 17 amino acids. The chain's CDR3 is CAWSITRTSGSTDTQYF. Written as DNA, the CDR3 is TGTGCCTGGAGTATCACCAGGACTAGCGGTAGCACAGATACGCAGTATTTT. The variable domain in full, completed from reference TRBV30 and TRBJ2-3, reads SQTIHQWPATLVQPVGSPLSLECTVEGTSNPNLYWYRQAAGRGLQLLFYSVGIGQISSEVPQNLSASRPQDRQFILSSKKLLLSDSGFYLCAWSITRTSGSTDTQYFGPGTRLTVL.

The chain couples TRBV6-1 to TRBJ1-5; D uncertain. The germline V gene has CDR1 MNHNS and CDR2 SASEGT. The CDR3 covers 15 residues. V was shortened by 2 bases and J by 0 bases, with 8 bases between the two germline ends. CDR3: CASSEQPYSNQPQHF. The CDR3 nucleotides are TGTGCCAGCAGTGAACAGCCCTATAGCAATCAGCCCCAGCATTTT.

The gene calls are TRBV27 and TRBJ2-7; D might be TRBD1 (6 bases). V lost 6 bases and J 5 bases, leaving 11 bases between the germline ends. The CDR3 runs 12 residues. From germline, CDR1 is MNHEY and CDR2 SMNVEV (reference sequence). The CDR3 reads CASSRGTNEQYF. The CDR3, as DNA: TGTGCCAGCAGCAGGGGTACTAACGAGCAGTACTTC.

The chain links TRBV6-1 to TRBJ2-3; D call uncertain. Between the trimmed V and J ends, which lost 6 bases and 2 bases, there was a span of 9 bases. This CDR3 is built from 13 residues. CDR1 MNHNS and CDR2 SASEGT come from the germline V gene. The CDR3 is CASRAGITDTQYF. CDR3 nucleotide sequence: TGTGCCAGCAGGGCAGGAATCACAGATACGCAGTATTTT.

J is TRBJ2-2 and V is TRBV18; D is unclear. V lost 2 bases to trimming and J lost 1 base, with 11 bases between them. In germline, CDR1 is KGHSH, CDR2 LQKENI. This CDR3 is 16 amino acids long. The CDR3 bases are TGTGCCAGCTCACCAAGTGAAGTAAAGAACACCGGGGAGCTGTTTTTT. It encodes CASSPSEVKNTGELFF.

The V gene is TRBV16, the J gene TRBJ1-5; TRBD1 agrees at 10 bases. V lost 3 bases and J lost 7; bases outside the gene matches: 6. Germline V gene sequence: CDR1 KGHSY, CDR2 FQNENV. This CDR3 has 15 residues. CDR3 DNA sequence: TGTGCCAGCAGCCACTTCGGACAGGGGGTCCAGCCCCAGCATTTT. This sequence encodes CASSHFGQGVQPQHF.

The CDR3 DNA reads as TGTGCCAGCAGTTACAAGGGACAGAACACCGGGGAGCTGTTTTTT. This encodes CASSYKGQNTGELFF. The V and J genes are TRBV6-5 and TRBJ2-2, with D possibly matching TRBD1 (6 bases). This CDR3 is 15 amino acids long. Trimming took off 2 bases at V and 1 base at J, with 8 bases between the two ends. Germline-derived CDR1 and CDR2 are MNHEY and SVGAGI.

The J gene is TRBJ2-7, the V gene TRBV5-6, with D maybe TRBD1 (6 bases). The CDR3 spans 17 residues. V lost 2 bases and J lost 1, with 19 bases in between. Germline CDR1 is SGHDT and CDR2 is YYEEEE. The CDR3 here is CASSFGTLELLSYEQYF. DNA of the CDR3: TGTGCCAGCAGCTTCGGGACACTGGAATTACTGTCCTACGAGCAGTACTTC.

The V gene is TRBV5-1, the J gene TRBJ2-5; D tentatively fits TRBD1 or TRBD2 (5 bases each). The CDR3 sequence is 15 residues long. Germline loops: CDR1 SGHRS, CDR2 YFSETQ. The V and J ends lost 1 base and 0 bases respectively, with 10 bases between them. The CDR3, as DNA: TGCGCCAGCAGCTTGTTTTGGGGGTACCAAGAGACCCAGTACTTC. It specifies CASSLFWGYQETQYF.

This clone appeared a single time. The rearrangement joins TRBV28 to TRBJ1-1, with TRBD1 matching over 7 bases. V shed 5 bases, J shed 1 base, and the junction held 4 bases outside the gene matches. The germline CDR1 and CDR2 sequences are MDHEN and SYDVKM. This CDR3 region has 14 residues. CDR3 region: CASSPGGRNTEAFF. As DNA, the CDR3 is TGTGCCAGCAGTCCAGGGGGACGGAACACTGAAGCTTTCTTT.

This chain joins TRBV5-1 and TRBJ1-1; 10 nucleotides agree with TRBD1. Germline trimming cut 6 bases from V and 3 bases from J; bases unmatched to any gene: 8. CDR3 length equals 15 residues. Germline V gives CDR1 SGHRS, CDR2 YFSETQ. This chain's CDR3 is CASTPGTGEYTEAFF. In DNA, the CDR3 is TGCGCCAGCACACCCGGGACAGGGGAATACACTGAAGCTTTCTTT.

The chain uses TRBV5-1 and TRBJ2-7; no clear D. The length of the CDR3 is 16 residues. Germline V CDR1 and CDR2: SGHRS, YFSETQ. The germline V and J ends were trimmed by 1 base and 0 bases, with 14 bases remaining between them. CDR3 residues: CASSLSYGPSSYEQYF. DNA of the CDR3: TGCGCCAGCAGCTTGTCATACGGGCCTAGCTCCTACGAGCAGTACTTC. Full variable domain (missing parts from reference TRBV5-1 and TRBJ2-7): KAGVTQTPRYLIKTRGQQVTLSCSPISGHRSVSWYQQTPGQGLQFLFEYFSETQRNKGNFPGRFSGRQFSNSRSEMNVSTLELGDSALYLCASSLSYGPSSYEQYFGPGTRLTVT.